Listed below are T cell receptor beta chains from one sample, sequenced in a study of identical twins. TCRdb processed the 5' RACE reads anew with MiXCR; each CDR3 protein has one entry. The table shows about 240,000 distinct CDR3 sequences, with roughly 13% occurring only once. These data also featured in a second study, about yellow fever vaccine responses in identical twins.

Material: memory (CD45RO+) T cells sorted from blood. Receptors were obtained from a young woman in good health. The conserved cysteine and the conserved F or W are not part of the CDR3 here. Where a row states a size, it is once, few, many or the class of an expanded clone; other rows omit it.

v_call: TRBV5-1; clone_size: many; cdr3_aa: ASDRDGSYGYT
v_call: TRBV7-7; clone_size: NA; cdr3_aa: ASRQRDRGREVAKNIQY
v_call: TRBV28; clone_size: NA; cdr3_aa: ASSFQGMPYEQY
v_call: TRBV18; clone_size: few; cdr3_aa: ASSPGTGAPDTQY
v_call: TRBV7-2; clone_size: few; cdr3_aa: ASSRDGKFDGYT
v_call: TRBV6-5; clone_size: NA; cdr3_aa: ASSYSKSVGANVLT
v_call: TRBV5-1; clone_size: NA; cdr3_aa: ASSPAEEEQF
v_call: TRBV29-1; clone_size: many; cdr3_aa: SAPTKGLGGYT
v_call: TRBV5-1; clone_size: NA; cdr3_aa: ASSLEGSGKASTYEQY
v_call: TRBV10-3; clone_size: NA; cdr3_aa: AISAGQGTSYGYT
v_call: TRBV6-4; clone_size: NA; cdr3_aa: ASSEWLENEQF
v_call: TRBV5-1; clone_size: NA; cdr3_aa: ASSFGSQGNTEAF
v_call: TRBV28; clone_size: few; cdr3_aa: ASSYGTVNQPQH
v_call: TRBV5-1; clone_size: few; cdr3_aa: ASSLGEQGEQY
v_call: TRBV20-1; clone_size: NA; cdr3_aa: SARSSGAAYEQY
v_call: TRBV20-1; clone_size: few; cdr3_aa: SGPGSYNEQF
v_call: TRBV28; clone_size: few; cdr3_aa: ASSGFGRTEAF
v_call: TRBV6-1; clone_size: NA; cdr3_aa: ASSRTGLAANEQF
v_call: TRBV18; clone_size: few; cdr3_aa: ASSQDLGVNTGELF
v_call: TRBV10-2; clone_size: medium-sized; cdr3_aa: ASSEGEENQPQH
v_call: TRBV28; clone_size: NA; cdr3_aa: ASSPVQGVGTDTQY
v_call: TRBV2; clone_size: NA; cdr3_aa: ASSEFGTSPWETQY
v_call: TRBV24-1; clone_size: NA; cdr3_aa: ATVYQPQH
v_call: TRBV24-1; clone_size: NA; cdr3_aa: ATSDRGREKLF
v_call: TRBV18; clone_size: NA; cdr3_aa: ASSPQVNTEAF
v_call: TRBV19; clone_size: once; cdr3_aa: ASSIGTLYPGELF
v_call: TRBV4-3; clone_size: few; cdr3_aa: ASSQDMIAADEQF
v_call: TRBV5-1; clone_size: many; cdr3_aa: ASEQGTPAGETQY
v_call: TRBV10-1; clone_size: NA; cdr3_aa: ASSESTVKGRRF
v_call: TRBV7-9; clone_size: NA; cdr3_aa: ASSLGKTSSGETTQF
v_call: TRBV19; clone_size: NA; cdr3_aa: ASSILWDTVAKNIQY
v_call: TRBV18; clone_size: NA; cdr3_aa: ASSPPSGIDTQY
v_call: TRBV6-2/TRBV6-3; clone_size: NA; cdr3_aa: ASSYDSSGANVLT
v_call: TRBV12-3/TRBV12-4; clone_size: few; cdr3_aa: ASSFGRFPDTTSGRRVAGELF
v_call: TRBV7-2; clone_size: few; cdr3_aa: ASSADPRTPDGETQY
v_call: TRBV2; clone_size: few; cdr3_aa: ASSVGTWTQY
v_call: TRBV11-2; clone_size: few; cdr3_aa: ASSLIQGGTGELF
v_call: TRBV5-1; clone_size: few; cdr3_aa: ASSWGTGGPGELF
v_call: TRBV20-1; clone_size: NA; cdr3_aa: SAPRPPLAGRTDTQY
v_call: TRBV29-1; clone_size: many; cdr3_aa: SVEPPGRNYEQY
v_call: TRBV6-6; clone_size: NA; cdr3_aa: ASSYSSEQY
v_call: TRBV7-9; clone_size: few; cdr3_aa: ASSAWTSGGNEQF
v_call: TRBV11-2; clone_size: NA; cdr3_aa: ASSLWRQETQY
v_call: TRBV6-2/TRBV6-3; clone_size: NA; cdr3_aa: ASSYYEVLVYEQY
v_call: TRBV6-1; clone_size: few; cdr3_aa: ASSGRGETRY
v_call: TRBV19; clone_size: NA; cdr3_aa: ASSIRLSGANVLT